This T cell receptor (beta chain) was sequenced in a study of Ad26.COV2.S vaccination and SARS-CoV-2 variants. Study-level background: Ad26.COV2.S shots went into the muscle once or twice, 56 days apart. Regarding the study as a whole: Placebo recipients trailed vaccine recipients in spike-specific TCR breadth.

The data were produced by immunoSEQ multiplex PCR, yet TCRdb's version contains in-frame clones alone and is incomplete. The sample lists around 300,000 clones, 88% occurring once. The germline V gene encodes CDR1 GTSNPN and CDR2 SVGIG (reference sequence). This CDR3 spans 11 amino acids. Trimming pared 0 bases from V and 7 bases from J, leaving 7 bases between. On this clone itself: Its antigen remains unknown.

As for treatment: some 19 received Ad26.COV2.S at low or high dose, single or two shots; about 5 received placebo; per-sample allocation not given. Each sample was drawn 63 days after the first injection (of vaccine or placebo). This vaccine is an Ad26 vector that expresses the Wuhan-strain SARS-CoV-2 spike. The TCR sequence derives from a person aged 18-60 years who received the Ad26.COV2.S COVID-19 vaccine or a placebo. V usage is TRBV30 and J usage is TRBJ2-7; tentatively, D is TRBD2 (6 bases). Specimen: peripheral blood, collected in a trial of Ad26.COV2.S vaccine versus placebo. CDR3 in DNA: TGTGCCTGGAGTGTGGGAGGTGAGCAGTACTTC. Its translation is CAWSVGGEQYF.